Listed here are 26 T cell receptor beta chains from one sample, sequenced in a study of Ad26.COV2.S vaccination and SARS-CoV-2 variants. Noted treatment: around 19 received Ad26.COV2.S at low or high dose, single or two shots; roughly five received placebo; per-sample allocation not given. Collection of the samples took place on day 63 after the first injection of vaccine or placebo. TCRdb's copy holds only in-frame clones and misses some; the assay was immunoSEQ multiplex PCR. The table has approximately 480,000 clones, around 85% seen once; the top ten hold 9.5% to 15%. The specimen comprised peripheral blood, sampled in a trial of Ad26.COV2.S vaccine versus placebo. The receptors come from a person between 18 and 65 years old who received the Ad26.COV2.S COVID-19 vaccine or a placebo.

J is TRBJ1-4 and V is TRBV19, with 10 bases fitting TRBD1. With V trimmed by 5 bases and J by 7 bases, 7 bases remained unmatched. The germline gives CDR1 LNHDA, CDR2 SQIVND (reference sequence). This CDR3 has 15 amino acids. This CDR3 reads CASSLRQGAREKLFF. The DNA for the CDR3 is TGTGCCAGTAGTCTTAGACAGGGGGCGCGTGAAAAACTGTTTTTT.

The CDR3 sequence is CASSYSIRSSNQPQHF. The CDR3 coding sequence is TGTGCCAGCAGTTACTCGATCCGGTCAAGCAATCAGCCCCAGCATTTT. The chain has TRBV6-6 and TRBJ1-5; D gene unclear. This CDR3 has 16 amino acids. Germline V CDR1 and CDR2: MNHNY, SVGAGI (reference sequence). V dropped 0 bases and J dropped 1 base, with 10 bases sitting between them.

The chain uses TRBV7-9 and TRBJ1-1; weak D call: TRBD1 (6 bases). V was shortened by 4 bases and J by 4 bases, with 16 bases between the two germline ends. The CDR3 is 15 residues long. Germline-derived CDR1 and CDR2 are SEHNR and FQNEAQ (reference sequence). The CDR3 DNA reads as TGTGCCAGCAGCTCTAGGGGGGCGGGGGGCACTGAAGCTTTCTTT. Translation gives CASSSRGAGGTEAFF. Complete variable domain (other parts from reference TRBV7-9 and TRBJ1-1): DTGVSQNPRHKITKRGQNVTFRCDPISEHNRLYWYRQTLGQGPEFLTYFQNEAQLEKSRLLSDRFSAERPKGSFSTLEIQRTEQGDSAMYLCASSSRGAGGTEAFFGQGTRLTVV.

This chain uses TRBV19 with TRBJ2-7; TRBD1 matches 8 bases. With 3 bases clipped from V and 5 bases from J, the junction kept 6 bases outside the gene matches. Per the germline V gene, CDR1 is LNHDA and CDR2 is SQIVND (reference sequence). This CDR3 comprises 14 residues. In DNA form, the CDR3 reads TGTGCCAGTAGTATCGGACAGGGTCGAGACGAGCAGTACTTC. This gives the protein CASSIGQGRDEQYF.

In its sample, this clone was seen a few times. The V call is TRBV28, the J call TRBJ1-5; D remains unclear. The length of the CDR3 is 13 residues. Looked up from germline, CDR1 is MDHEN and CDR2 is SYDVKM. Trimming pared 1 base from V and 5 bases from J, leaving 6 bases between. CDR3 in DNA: TGTGCCAGCAGTTTATCAGGAGATCAGCCCCAGCATTTT. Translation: CASSLSGDQPQHF.

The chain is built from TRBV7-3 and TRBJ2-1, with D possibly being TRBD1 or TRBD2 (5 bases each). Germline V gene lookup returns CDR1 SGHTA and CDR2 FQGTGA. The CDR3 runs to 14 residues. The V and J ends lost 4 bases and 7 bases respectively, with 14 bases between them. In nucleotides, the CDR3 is TGTGCCAGCAGCTCAGGATTGTGGGGGAATGAGCAGTTCTTC. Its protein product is CASSSGLWGNEQFF. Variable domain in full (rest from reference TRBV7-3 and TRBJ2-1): GAGVSQTPSNKVTEKGKYVELRCDPISGHTALYWYRQSLGQGPEFLIYFQGTGAADDSGLPNDRFFAVRPEGSVSTLKIQRTERGDSAVYLCASSSGLWGNEQFFGPGTRLTVL.

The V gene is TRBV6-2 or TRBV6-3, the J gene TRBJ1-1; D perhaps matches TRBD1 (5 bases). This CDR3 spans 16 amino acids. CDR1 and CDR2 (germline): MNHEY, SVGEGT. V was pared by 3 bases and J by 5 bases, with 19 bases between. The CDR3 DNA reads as TGTGCCAGCAGTTATCCCTTCGGGGGGTCGGATACTGAAGCTTTCTTT. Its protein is CASSYPFGGSDTEAFF.

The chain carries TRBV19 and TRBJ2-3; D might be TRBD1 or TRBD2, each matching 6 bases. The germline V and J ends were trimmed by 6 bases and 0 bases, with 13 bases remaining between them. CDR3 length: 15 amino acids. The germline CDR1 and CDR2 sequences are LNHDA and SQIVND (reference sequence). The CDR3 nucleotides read TGTGCCAGTAGCCGCCGGAGGGGGAGCACAGATACGCAGTATTTT. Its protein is CASSRRRGSTDTQYF.

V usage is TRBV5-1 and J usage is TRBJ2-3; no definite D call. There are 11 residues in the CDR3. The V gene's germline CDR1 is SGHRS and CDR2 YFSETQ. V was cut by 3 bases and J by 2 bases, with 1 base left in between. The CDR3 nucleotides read TGCGCCAGCAGCTACACAGATACGCAGTATTTT. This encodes CASSYTDTQYF.

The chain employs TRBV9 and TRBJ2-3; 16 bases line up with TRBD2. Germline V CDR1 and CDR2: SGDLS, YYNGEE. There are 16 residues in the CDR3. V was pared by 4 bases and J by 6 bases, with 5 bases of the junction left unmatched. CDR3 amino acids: CASSPGTSGRGDTQYF. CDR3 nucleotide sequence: TGTGCCAGCAGCCCAGGGACTAGCGGGAGGGGGGATACGCAGTATTTT.

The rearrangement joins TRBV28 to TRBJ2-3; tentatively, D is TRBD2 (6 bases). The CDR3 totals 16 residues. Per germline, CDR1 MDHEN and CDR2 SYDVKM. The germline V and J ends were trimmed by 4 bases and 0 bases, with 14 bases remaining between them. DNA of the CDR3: TGTGCCAGCAGTTCCCCCGGGGGTCCTAGCACAGATACGCAGTATTTT. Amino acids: CASSSPGGPSTDTQYF.

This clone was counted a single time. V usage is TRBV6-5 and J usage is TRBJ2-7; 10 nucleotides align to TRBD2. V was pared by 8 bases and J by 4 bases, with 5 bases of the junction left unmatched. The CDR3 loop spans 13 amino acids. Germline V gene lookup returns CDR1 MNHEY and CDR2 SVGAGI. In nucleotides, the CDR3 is TGTGCCAGCTTTGCTAGCGGGAGTTACGAGCAGTACTTC. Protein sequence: CASFASGSYEQYF.

The CDR3 coding sequence is TGTGCCAGCAGTGTTAGAATGACTAGCTCCAATGAGCAGTTCTTC. Its protein is CASSVRMTSSNEQFF. The J gene is TRBJ2-1, the V gene TRBV2, with 7 nucleotides matching TRBD2. Germline V gives CDR1 SNHLY, CDR2 FYNNEI. Trimming removed 4 bases from V and 6 bases from J; junction bases left unmatched: 9. This CDR3 spans 15 amino acids.

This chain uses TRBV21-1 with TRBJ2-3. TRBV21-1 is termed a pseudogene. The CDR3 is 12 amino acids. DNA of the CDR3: TGTGCCAGCAGCAAAGAGGGACCGTCGGAGTATTTT. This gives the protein CASSKEGPSEYF.

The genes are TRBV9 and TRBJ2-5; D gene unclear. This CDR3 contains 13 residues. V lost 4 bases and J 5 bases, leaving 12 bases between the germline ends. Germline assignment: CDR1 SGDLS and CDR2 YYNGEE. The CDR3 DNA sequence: TGTGCCAGCAGCAGAGATCTGCTGGAGACCCAGTACTTC. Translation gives CASSRDLLETQYF.

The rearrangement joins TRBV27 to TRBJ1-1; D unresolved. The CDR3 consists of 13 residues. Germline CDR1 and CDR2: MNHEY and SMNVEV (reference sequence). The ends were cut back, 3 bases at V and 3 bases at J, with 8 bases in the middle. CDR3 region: CASSFQPDTEAFF. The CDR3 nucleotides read TGTGCCAGCAGTTTTCAGCCGGACACTGAAGCTTTCTTT.

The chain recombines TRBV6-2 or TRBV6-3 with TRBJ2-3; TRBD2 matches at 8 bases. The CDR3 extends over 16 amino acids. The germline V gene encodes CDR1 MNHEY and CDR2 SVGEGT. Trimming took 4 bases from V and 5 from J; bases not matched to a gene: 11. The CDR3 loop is CASSSPLAARGDTQYF. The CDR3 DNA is TGTGCCAGCAGTTCCCCACTAGCGGCCCGGGGAGATACGCAGTATTTT.

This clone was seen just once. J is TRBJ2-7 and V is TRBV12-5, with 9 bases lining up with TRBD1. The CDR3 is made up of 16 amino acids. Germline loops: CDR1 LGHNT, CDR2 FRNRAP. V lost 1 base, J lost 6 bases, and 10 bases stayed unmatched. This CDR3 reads CASGLAHGQGFGEQYF. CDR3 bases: TGTGCTAGTGGTTTGGCACACGGACAGGGGTTCGGCGAGCAGTACTTC.

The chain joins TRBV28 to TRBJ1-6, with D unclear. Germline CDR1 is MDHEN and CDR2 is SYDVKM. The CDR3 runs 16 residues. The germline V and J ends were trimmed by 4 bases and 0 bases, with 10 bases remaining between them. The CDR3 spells CASSSLQSSYNSPLHF. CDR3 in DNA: TGTGCCAGCAGTTCCCTACAGAGCTCCTATAATTCACCCCTCCACTTT. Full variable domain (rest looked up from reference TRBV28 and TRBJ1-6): DVKVTQSSRYLVKRTGEKVFLECVQDMDHENMFWYRQDPGLGLRLIYFSYDVKMKEKGDIPEGYSVSREKKERFSLILESASTNQTSMYLCASSSLQSSYNSPLHFGNGTRLTVT.

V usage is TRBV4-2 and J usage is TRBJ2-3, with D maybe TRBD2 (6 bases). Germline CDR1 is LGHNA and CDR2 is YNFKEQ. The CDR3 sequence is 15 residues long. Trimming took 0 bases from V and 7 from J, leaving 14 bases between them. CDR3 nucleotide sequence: TGTGCCAGCAGCCAAGATTTGGGAGGCCCTTATACGCAGTATTTT. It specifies CASSQDLGGPYTQYF.

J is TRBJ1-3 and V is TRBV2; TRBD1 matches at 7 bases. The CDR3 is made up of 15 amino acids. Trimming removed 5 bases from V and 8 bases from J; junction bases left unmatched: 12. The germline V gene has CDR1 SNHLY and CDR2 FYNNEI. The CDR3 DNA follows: TGTGCCAGCAGTAACGACAGGGAAACCTTGGACACCATATATTTT. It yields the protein CASSNDRETLDTIYF.

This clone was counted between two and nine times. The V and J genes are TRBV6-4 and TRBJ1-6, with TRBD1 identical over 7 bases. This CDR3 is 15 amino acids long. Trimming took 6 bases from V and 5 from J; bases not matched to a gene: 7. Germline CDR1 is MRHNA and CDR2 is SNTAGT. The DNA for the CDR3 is TGTGCCAGCAGGGGACAGACTACTGATAATTCACCCCTCCACTTT. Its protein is CASRGQTTDNSPLHF.

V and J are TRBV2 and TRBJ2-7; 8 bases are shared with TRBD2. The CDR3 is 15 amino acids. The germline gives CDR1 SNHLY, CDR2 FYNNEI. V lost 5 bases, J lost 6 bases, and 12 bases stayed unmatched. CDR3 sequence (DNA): TGTGCCAGCAGTCAGACTAGCGCCCACCCGGGCGAGCAGTACTTC. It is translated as CASSQTSAHPGEQYF.

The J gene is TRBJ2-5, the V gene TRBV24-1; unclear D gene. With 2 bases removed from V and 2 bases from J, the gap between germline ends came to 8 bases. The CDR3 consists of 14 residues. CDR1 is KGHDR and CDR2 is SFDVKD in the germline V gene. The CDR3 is CATSDSGLQETQYF. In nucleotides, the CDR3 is TGTGCCACCAGTGATTCAGGTTTGCAAGAGACCCAGTACTTC.

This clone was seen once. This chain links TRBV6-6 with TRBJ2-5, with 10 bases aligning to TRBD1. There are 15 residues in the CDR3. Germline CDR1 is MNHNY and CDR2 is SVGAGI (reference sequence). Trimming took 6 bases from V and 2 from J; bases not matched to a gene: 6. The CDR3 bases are TGTGCCAGCAGATGGACAGGGGGGTCACAAGAGACCCAGTACTTC. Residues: CASRWTGGSQETQYF.

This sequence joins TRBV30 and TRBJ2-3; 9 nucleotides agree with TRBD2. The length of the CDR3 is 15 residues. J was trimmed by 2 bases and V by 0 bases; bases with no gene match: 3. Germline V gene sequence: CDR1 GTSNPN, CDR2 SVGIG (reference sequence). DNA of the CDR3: TGTGCCTGGAGTGTGGGCGGGAGGGACACAGATACGCAGTATTTT. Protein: CAWSVGGRDTDTQYF. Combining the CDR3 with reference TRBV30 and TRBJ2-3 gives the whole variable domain SQTIHQWPATLVQPVGSPLSLECTVEGTSNPNLYWYRQAAGRGLQLLFYSVGIGQISSEVPQNLSASRPQDRQFILSSKKLLLSDSGFYLCAWSVGGRDTDTQYFGPGTRLTVL.